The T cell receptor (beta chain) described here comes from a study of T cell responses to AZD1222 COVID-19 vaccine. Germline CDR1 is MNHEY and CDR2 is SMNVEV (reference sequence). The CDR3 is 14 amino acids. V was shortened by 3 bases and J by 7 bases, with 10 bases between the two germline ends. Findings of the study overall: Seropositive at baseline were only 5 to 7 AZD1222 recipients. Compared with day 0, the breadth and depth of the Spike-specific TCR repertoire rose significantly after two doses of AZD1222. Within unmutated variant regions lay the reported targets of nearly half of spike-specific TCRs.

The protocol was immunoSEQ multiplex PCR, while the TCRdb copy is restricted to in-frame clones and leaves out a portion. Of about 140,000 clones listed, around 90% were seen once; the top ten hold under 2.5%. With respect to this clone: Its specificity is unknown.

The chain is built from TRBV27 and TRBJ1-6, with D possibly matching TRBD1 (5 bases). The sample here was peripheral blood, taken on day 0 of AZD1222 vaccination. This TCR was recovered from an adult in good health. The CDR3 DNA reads TGTGCCAGCAGTTTGGGGTGGGGGAATTCACCCCTCCACTTT. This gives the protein CASSLGWGNSPLHF.